This TCR beta chain was sequenced for a study of blood T cell repertoires in COVID-19. At the level of the study: Sites across the United States, Italy and Spain contributed samples from acute and convalescent COVID-19. In each case, the material was cDNA or gDNA derived from T cells, B-cell-depleted T cells, or PBMCs.

Patients at the Seattle site were enrolled during active infection and followed longitudinally. This CDR3 has 14 amino acids. J was trimmed by 6 bases and V by 4 bases; bases with no gene match: 8. CDR1 is SGHDN and CDR2 is FVKESK in the germline V gene. Original analysis: Amplification of reference gene primers provided the estimated nucleated cell counts. Here immunoSEQ multiplex PCR was the method, and the copy in TCRdb shows in-frame clones only, minus some. That table gives V, J and clone size, and the DNA gave D and trimming. The sample includes roughly 200,000 clones, about 84% of them seen just once.

Sequences were obtained from peripheral blood. The sequence was obtained from a woman aged 80 or over with COVID-19, enrolled during active disease. The chain couples TRBV14 to TRBJ1-1; the match to TRBD1 covers 7 bases. CDR3 bases: TGTGCCAGCAGCCGCGACAGGGTATGGGCTGAAGCTTTCTTT. Its translation: CASSRDRVWAEAFF.